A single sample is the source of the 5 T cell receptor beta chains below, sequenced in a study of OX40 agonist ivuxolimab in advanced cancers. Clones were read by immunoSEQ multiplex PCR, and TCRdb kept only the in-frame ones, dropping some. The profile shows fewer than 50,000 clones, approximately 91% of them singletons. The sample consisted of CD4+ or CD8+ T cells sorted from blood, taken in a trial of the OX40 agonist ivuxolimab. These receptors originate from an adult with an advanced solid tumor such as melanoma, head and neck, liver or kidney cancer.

The CDR3 sequence is CASSHIAGDEKLFF. CDR3 DNA sequence: TGCGCCAGCAGCCATATTGCAGGGGATGAAAAACTGTTTTTT. The chain links TRBV4-3 to TRBJ1-4, with a tentative D call TRBD1 (6 bases). The CDR3 loop spans 14 amino acids. Looked up from germline, CDR1 is LGHNA and CDR2 is YSLEER. The germline V and J ends were trimmed by 3 bases and 6 bases, with 11 bases remaining between them.

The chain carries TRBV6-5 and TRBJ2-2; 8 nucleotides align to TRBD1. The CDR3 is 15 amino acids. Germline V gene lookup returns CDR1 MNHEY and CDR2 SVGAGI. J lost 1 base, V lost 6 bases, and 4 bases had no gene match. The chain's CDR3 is CASRPGTGNTGELFF. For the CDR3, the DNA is TGTGCCAGCAGACCCGGGACAGGGAACACCGGGGAGCTGTTTTTT.

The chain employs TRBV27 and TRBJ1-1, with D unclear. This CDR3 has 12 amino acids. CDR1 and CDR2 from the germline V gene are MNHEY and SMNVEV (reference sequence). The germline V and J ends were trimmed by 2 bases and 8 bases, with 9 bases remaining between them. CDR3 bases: TGTGCCAGCAGTTTAGCGGGAACCGAAGCTTTCTTT. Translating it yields CASSLAGTEAFF.

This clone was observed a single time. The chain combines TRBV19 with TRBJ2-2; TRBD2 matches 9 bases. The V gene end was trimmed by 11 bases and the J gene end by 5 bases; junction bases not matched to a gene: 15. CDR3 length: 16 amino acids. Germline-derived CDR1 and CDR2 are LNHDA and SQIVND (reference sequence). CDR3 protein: CAPKSGGGARTGELFF. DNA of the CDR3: TGTGCCCCCAAGAGCGGCGGGGGGGCAAGGACCGGGGAGCTGTTTTTT.

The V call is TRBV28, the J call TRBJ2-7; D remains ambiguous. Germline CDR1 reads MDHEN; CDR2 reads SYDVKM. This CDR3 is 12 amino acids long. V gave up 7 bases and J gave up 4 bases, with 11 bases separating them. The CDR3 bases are TGTGCCAGCAAATTTGGCCGATACGAGCAGTACTTC. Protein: CASKFGRYEQYF.